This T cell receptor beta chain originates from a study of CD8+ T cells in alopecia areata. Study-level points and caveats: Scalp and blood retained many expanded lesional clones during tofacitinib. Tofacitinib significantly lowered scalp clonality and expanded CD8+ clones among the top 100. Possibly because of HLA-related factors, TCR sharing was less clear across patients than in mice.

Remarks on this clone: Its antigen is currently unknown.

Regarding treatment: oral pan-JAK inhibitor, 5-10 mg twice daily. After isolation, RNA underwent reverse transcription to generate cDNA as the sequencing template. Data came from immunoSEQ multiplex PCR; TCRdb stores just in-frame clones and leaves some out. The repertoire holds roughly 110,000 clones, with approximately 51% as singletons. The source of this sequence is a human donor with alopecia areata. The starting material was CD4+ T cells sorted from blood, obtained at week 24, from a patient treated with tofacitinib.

CDR3: CASREAFSGANVLTF. The CDR3 DNA reads TGTGCCAGCAGGGAGGCCTTCTCTGGGGCCAACGTCCTGACTTTC. The rearrangement joins TRBV2 to TRBJ2-6, with D perhaps TRBD2 (5 bases). The length of the CDR3 is 15 residues. Trimming took off 6 bases at V and 0 bases at J, with 9 bases between the two ends. CDR1 and CDR2 from the germline V gene are SNHLY and FYNNEI.